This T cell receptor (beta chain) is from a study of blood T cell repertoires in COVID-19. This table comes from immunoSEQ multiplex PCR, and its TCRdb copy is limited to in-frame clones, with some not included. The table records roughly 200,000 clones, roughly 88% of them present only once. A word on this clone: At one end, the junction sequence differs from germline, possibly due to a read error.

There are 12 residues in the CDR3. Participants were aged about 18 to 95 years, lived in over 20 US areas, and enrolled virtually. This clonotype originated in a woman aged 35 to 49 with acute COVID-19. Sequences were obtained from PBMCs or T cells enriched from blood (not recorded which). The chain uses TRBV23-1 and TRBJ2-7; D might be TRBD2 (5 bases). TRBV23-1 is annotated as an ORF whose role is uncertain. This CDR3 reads CASSRTSGFSRF. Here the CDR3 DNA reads TGCGCCAGCAGTCGAACATCGGGGTTTTCCCGCTTC.